The 23 T cell receptor beta chains listed next were all sequenced from one sample in a study of cytomegalovirus exposure and HLA in healthy donors. The PCR made use of 60 Vbeta and 13 Jbeta primers. The data were produced by immunoSEQ multiplex PCR, yet TCRdb's version contains in-frame clones alone and is incomplete. The repertoire includes about 60,000 clones, roughly 77% of them detected once, and roughly 4% sits in the top ten. Sequenced sample: PBMCs. The origin of the receptors is a woman in her twenties or thirties in good health and CMV-seronegative.

The V call is TRBV7-9, the J call TRBJ1-2; tentative D call: TRBD1 (5 bases). In germline, CDR1 is SEHNR, CDR2 FQNEAQ (reference sequence). This CDR3 has 14 residues. V gave up 1 base and J gave up 5 bases, with 11 bases separating them. This CDR3 is CASSLGVRGYGYTF. The CDR3 nucleotides are TGTGCCAGCAGCTTAGGAGTCCGGGGGTATGGCTACACCTTC.

The genes are TRBV5-4 and TRBJ2-6, with TRBD1 identical over 7 bases. Germline values: CDR1 SGHNT, CDR2 YYREEE (reference sequence). The junction had 9 bases not matched to a gene; V was cut back by 3 bases and J by 0 bases. This CDR3 spans 18 amino acids. CDR3 amino acids: CASSYWTGRSSGANVLTF. The CDR3 DNA reads TGTGCCAGCAGCTATTGGACAGGTCGAAGCTCTGGGGCCAACGTCCTGACTTTC.

V and J are TRBV5-1 and TRBJ1-1, with 8 nucleotides matching TRBD1. Germline CDR1 reads SGHRS; CDR2 reads YFSETQ. The CDR3 has 15 amino acids. Trimming removed 2 bases from V and 4 bases from J; junction bases left unmatched: 7. CDR3 residues: CASSLTGQVGTEAFF. CDR3 nucleotides: TGCGCCAGCAGCTTAACGGGACAGGTCGGCACTGAAGCTTTCTTT. The whole variable domain, filled in from reference TRBV5-1 and TRBJ1-1, reads KAGVTQTPRYLIKTRGQQVTLSCSPISGHRSVSWYQQTPGQGLQFLFEYFSETQRNKGNFPGRFSGRQFSNSRSEMNVSTLELGDSALYLCASSLTGQVGTEAFFGQGTRLTVV.

Sample share makes this clone medium-sized (0.01 to 0.1%). This sequence joins TRBV6-1 and TRBJ2-7; TRBD1 matches 7 bases. J lost 7 bases, V lost 2 bases, and 11 bases had no gene match. The CDR3 has 15 amino acids. CDR1 is MNHNS, CDR2 SASEGT, per germline. This chain's CDR3 is CASSERSGRGYEQYF. CDR3 in DNA: TGTGCCAGCAGTGAACGATCGGGCAGGGGGTATGAGCAGTACTTC.

This chain connects TRBV2 to TRBJ1-1; D perhaps matches TRBD1 (5 bases). Trimming pared 6 bases from V and 1 base from J, leaving 15 bases between. Germline CDR1 is SNHLY and CDR2 is FYNNEI. The CDR3 consists of 15 residues. This CDR3 is CASRATETGNTEAFF. CDR3 DNA sequence: TGTGCCAGCAGAGCAACCGAAACAGGGAACACTGAAGCTTTCTTT.

V usage is TRBV11-2 and J usage is TRBJ1-1, with D maybe TRBD1 (5 bases). The CDR3 runs 13 residues. Germline V gene data show CDR1 as SGHAT and CDR2 as FQNNGV. Trimming pared 5 bases from V and 11 bases from J, leaving 18 bases between. The CDR3 DNA reads TGTGCCAGCAGCCTTAAAGGGGATTCTTTGGCTTTCTTT. This encodes CASSLKGDSLAFF.

The chain uses TRBV25-1 and TRBJ1-1; D ambiguous. This CDR3 comprises 14 residues. The ends were cut back, 2 bases at V and 4 bases at J, with 11 bases in the middle. Per germline, CDR1 MGHDK and CDR2 SYGVNS. CDR3 nucleotides: TGTGCCAGCAGTGAAATTACCCACAGCACTGAAGCTTTCTTT. Protein: CASSEITHSTEAFF.

J is TRBJ2-7 and V is TRBV15, with 9 bases lining up with TRBD1. This CDR3 spans 16 amino acids. Germline V lookup: CDR1 LNHNV, CDR2 YYDKDF (reference sequence). The junction had 7 bases not matched to a gene; V was cut back by 1 base and J by 3 bases. The CDR3 spells CATSRGGQTGGYEQYF. CDR3 DNA: TGTGCCACCAGCAGAGGGGGCCAGACAGGGGGCTACGAGCAGTACTTC.

The rearrangement links TRBV5-1 to TRBJ1-1; 8 bases fit TRBD1. CDR3 size: 15 residues. V lost 0 bases to trimming and J lost 1 base; unmatched junction nucleotides: 2. CDR1 and CDR2 (germline): SGHRS, YFSETQ. The CDR3 loop reads CASSLGDRRNTEAFF. The CDR3 DNA follows: TGCGCCAGCAGCTTGGGGGACAGGAGGAACACTGAAGCTTTCTTT.

This rearrangement joins TRBV10-3 to TRBJ2-5, with D unclear. CDR3 length: 11 amino acids. CDR1 is ENHRY and CDR2 is SYGVKD in the germline V gene. Trimming pared 10 bases from V and 2 bases from J, leaving 8 bases between. The CDR3 region is CASGEQETQYF. The CDR3, as DNA: TGTGCCAGCGGAGAACAAGAGACCCAGTACTTC.

The chain is built from TRBV29-1 and TRBJ2-7; 10 nucleotides agree with TRBD2. This CDR3 is 13 amino acids long. Looked up from germline, CDR1 is SQVTM and CDR2 is ANQGSEA. The J segment lost 1 base and the V segment lost 7 bases, leaving 4 bases of the junction unmatched. CDR3 loop: CSAMTSGSYEQYF. The CDR3 DNA sequence: TGCAGCGCCATGACTAGCGGGTCCTACGAGCAGTACTTC.

This sequence joins TRBV11-2 and TRBJ1-5, with 8 bases aligning to TRBD1. The CDR3 runs 16 residues. V lost 4 bases to trimming and J lost 2 bases; unmatched junction nucleotides: 7. Per the germline V gene, CDR1 is SGHAT and CDR2 is FQNNGV. DNA for the CDR3: TGTGCCAGCAGCTACGCGACAGGGGTTGGCAATCAGCCCCAGCATTTT. Translating gives CASSYATGVGNQPQHF. The entire variable domain, with the rest obtained from reference TRBV11-2 and TRBJ1-5, is as follows: EAGVAQSPRYKIIEKRQSVAFWCNPISGHATLYWYQQILGQGPKLLIQFQNNGVVDDSQLPKDRFSAERLKGVDSTLKIQPAKLEDSAVYLCASSYATGVGNQPQHFGDGTRLSIL.

The chain uses TRBV4-1 and TRBJ2-4, with a weak D call TRBD1 (7 bases). CDR3 length equals 16 residues. Trimming removed 3 bases at V and 5 bases at J, with 17 bases between. CDR1 is MGHRA, CDR2 YSYEKL, per germline. As DNA, the CDR3 is TGCGCCAGCAGCCAGCCCGGGCGGGACAGCCAAAACATTCAGTACTTC. It is translated as CASSQPGRDSQNIQYF.

The chain couples TRBV4-1 to TRBJ1-2, with D perhaps matching TRBD1 (5 bases). CDR3 length: 15 amino acids. Germline CDR1 is MGHRA and CDR2 is YSYEKL. The germline V and J ends were trimmed by 0 bases and 8 bases, with 16 bases remaining between them. CDR3 sequence reads: CASSQDRAGSRGYTF. Here the CDR3 DNA reads TGCGCCAGCAGCCAAGATCGGGCAGGGTCTAGAGGCTACACCTTC.

V gene TRBV15 combines with J gene TRBJ1-5; D is unclear. The CDR3 has 14 residues. Germline V lookup: CDR1 LNHNV, CDR2 YYDKDF (reference sequence). The V gene lost 3 bases and the J gene lost 0 bases, with 6 bases spanning the gap. As DNA, the CDR3 is TGTGCCACCAGCAGCGGAGTTAGCAATCAGCCCCAGCATTTT. Its protein is CATSSGVSNQPQHF.

J is TRBJ1-1 and V is TRBV7-2, with TRBD1 identical over 7 bases. The germline V gene encodes CDR1 SGHTA and CDR2 FQGNSA. With V trimmed by 4 bases and J by 7 bases, 9 bases remained unmatched. There are 14 residues in the CDR3. DNA of the CDR3: TGTGCCAGCAGCTCCCGCACAGGGGCCTATGAAGCTTTCTTT. Protein: CASSSRTGAYEAFF.

The chain joins TRBV29-1 to TRBJ2-1; 9 bases map to TRBD2. V was clipped by 6 bases and J by 10 bases; unmatched bases: 10. CDR1 and CDR2 (germline): SQVTM, ANQGSEA. The CDR3 covers 13 residues. For the CDR3, the DNA is TGCAGCGTGGCGAGGCTAGCGGGAAACGAGCAGTTCTTC. Translated, it gives CSVARLAGNEQFF.

The chain employs TRBV5-1 and TRBJ2-1, with 14 bases matching TRBD2. The CDR3 consists of 14 residues. Germline CDR1 and CDR2: SGHRS and YFSETQ. V lost 4 bases and J lost 9; bases outside the gene matches: 3. In DNA, the CDR3 is TGCGCCAGCAGCCCGGGACTAGCGGGAGCTGAGCAGTTCTTC. This codes for CASSPGLAGAEQFF.

This clone has a handful of counts. The chain recombines TRBV30 with TRBJ2-1, with D hard to call. Germline V gives CDR1 GTSNPN, CDR2 SVGIG (reference sequence). Trimming took 1 base from V and 2 from J, leaving 9 bases between them. The CDR3 contains 14 residues. CDR3 sequence (DNA): TGTGCCTGGAGTGAAGGAGTGCCCTACAATGAGCAGTTCTTC. The encoded protein is CAWSEGVPYNEQFF.

This clone was recorded a few times. The chain couples TRBV5-5 to TRBJ2-7; 9 nucleotides match TRBD1. V was pared by 7 bases and J by 5 bases, with 7 bases of the junction left unmatched. Looked up from germline, CDR1 is SGHKS and CDR2 is YYEKEE (reference sequence). The CDR3 runs 13 residues. CDR3 coding DNA: TGTGCCAGCGATTGGACAGGGGCGGACGAGCAGTACTTC. Amino acids: CASDWTGADEQYF. The full variable domain, with the rest looked up from reference TRBV5-5 and TRBJ2-7, is DAGVTQSPTHLIKTRGQQVTLRCSPISGHKSVSWYQQVLGQGPQFIFQYYEKEERGRGNFPDRFSARQFPNYSSELNVNALLLGDSALYLCASDWTGADEQYFGPGTRLTVT.

This chain connects TRBV16 to TRBJ2-5; TRBD1 agrees at 9 bases. Germline lookup yields CDR1 KGHSY and CDR2 FQNENV. With V trimmed by 5 bases and J by 5 bases, 9 bases remained unmatched. CDR3 length: 15 amino acids. CDR3 bases: TGTGCCAGCAGCTTAAGGACAGGGGCAAGGGAGACCCAGTACTTC. This translates into CASSLRTGARETQYF.

The rearrangement links TRBV29-1 to TRBJ2-7; a possible D gene is TRBD1 (5 bases). V dropped 4 bases and J dropped 0 bases, with 7 bases sitting between them. The CDR3 contains 12 residues. Germline-derived CDR1 and CDR2 are SQVTM and ANQGSEA. The CDR3 nucleotides are TGCAGCGTTGGACAGAACTCCTACGAGCAGTACTTC. Its translation is CSVGQNSYEQYF.

V gene TRBV5-4 combines with J gene TRBJ2-1; the match to TRBD2 covers 7 bases. V lost 6 bases and J lost 8; bases outside the gene matches: 5. The CDR3 consists of 12 residues. Germline values: CDR1 SGHNT, CDR2 YYREEE (reference sequence). In DNA form, the CDR3 reads TGTGCCAGCACCCTGGGGGGGTATGAGCAGTTCTTC. This translates into CASTLGGYEQFF. Variable domain in full (rest from reference TRBV5-4 and TRBJ2-1): ETGVTQSPTHLIKTRGQQVTLRCSSQSGHNTVSWYQQALGQGPQFIFQYYREEENGRGNFPPRFSGLQFPNYSSELNVNALELDDSALYLCASTLGGYEQFFGPGTRLTVL.